Sequencing of this T cell receptor beta chain was carried out in a study of blood T cell repertoires in COVID-19. Germline values: CDR1 SQVTM, CDR2 ANQGSEA. This CDR3 is 12 amino acids long. Trimming left V 5 bases short and J 0 bases short, with 7 bases between. Profiling relied on immunoSEQ multiplex PCR, and the TCRdb table lists in-frame clones only, not all of them. The sample contains 110,000 or so clones, roughly 83% of which appear only once. V gene TRBV29-1 combines with J gene TRBJ2-5; D is possibly TRBD2 (5 bases). The sequence was obtained from a woman in her sixties with acute or convalescent COVID-19. The sequenced sample consisted of peripheral blood. In DNA form, the CDR3 reads TGCAGCGTTTGCGGGTACCAAGAGACCCAGTACTTC. Amino acids: CSVCGYQETQYF.